A selection of T cell receptor beta chains follows, all from one sample in a study of T cell repertoires in cytomegalovirus infection. TCRdb ran MiXCR on the reads and lists one entry per CDR3 protein. Of some 700,000 distinct CDR3 sequences in the sample, about 40% are singletons; the top ten hold about 2.8%. What was sequenced was PBMCs. The receptors derive from a human donor in good health (CMV status not recorded). Some clones in this sample may be carry-over from other donors' samples. The CDR3 runs from the conserved cysteine through the conserved F or W. The order of the fields is CDR3 protein, CDR3 DNA, D gene, V gene, J gene, clone size. D genes are given only for firm matches. Clone sizes are given selectively: once, few, many, or a class where the clone is expanded.

CDR3aa: CASSVRGQGGTGANVLTF
CDR3nt: TGTGCCAGCAGCGTCCGGGGACAGGGGGGGACTGGGGCCAACGTCCTGACTTTC
d_gene: TRBD1
v_gene: TRBV9
j_gene: TRBJ2-6
abundance: NA

CDR3aa: CASGLVHVWGIQETQYF
CDR3nt: TGTGCTAGTGGTTTGGTACATGTGTGGGGAATCCAAGAGACCCAGTACTTC
d_gene: NA
v_gene: TRBV12-5
j_gene: TRBJ2-5
abundance: many

CDR3aa: CASRTSGGAEELFF
CDR3nt: TGTGCCAGCAGAACTAGCGGGGGGGCCGAGGAGCTGTTTTTT
d_gene: TRBD2
v_gene: TRBV28
j_gene: TRBJ2-2
abundance: many

CDR3aa: CASRKTGPNEKLFF
CDR3nt: TGTGCCAGCAGAAAGACAGGGCCTAATGAAAAACTGTTTTTT
d_gene: TRBD1
v_gene: TRBV6-5
j_gene: TRBJ1-4
abundance: NA

CDR3aa: CASSLITSGGETQYF
CDR3nt: TGTGCCAGCAGCTTAATAACTAGCGGGGGAGAGACCCAGTACTTC
d_gene: TRBD2
v_gene: TRBV11-2
j_gene: TRBJ2-5
abundance: few

CDR3aa: CSARLTGAPDYEQYF
CDR3nt: TGCAGTGCTAGACTGACCGGGGCTCCCGACTACGAGCAGTACTTC
d_gene: NA
v_gene: TRBV20-1
j_gene: TRBJ2-7
abundance: few

CDR3aa: CASSFLTPGQLLAGYTF
CDR3nt: TGTGCCAGCAGCTTTCTAACACCTGGGCAGCTCCTCGCCGGCTACACCTTC
d_gene: NA
v_gene: TRBV7-8
j_gene: TRBJ1-2
abundance: NA

CDR3aa: CASSYSQRSSGNTKYF
CDR3nt: TGTGCCAGCAGTTACTCTCAGAGAAGCTCTGGAAACACCAAATATTTT
d_gene: NA
v_gene: TRBV6-5
j_gene: TRBJ1-3
abundance: NA

CDR3aa: CASSDHGQAYGYTF
CDR3nt: TGTGCCAGCAGTGACCATGGACAGGCCTATGGCTACACCTTC
d_gene: TRBD1
v_gene: TRBV6-1
j_gene: TRBJ1-2
abundance: NA

CDR3aa: CASSFGVTVNQPQHF
CDR3nt: TGTGCCAGCAGTTTTGGGGTTACGGTCAATCAGCCCCAGCATTTT
d_gene: NA
v_gene: TRBV12-3/TRBV12-4
j_gene: TRBJ1-5
abundance: NA

CDR3aa: CASSKRVSEQFF
CDR3nt: TGTGCCAGCAGCAAGAGGGTGAGTGAGCAGTTCTTC
d_gene: NA
v_gene: TRBV9
j_gene: TRBJ2-1
abundance: NA

CDR3aa: CASSYGQPEKLFF
CDR3nt: TGTGCCAGCAGCTATGGACAGCCCGAAAAACTGTTTTTT
d_gene: NA
v_gene: TRBV5-6
j_gene: TRBJ1-4
abundance: few

CDR3aa: CASRTTGAEQYF
CDR3nt: TGTGCCAGCAGGACTACAGGGGCTGAGCAGTACTTC
d_gene: TRBD1
v_gene: TRBV12-3/TRBV12-4
j_gene: TRBJ2-7
abundance: NA

CDR3aa: CASSGGLRSTSYNEQFF
CDR3nt: TGTGCCAGCAGTGGGGGACTTAGAAGCACTTCCTACAATGAGCAGTTCTTC
d_gene: NA
v_gene: TRBV27
j_gene: TRBJ2-1
abundance: few

CDR3aa: CSSSRRGHSNTEAFF
CDR3nt: TGTTCCAGCAGCCGTAGGGGACATTCGAACACTGAAGCTTTCTTT
d_gene: NA
v_gene: TRBV9
j_gene: TRBJ1-1
abundance: NA

CDR3aa: CASSQGGDGYTF
CDR3nt: TGCGCCAGCAGCCAAGGCGGAGATGGCTACACCTTC
d_gene: NA
v_gene: TRBV4-1
j_gene: TRBJ1-2
abundance: few

CDR3aa: CASRQDPITEAFF
CDR3nt: TGTGCCAGTAGACAGGACCCCATCACTGAAGCTTTCTTT
d_gene: NA
v_gene: TRBV19
j_gene: TRBJ1-1
abundance: few

CDR3aa: CAISGTGSDTQYF
CDR3nt: TGTGCCATCAGTGGGACAGGCTCAGATACGCAGTATTTT
d_gene: TRBD1
v_gene: TRBV10-3
j_gene: TRBJ2-3
abundance: NA